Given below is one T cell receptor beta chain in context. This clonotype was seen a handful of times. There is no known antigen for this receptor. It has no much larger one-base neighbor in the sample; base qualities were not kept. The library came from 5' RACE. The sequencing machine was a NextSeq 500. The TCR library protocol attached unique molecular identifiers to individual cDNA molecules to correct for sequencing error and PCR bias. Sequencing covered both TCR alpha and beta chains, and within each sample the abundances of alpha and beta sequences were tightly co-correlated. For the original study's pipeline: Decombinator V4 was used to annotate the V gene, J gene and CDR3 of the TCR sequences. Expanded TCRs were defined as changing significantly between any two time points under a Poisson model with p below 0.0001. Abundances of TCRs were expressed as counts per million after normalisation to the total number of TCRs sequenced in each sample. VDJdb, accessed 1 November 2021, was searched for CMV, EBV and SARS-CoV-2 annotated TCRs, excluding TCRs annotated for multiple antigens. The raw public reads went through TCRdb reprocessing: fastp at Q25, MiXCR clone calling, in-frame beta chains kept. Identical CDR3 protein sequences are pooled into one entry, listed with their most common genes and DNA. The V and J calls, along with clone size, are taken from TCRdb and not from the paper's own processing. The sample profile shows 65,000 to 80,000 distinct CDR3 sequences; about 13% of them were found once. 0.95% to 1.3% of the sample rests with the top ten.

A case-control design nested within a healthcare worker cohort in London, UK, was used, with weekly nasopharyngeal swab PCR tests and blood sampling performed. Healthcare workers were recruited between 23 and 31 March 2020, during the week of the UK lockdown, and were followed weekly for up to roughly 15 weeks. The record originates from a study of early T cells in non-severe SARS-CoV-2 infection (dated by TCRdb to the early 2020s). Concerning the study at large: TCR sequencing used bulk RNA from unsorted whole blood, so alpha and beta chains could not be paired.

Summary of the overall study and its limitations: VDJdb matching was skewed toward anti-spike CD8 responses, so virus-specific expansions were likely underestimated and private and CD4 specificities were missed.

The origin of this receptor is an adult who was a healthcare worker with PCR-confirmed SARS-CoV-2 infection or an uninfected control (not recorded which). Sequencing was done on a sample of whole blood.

This receptor has the CDR3 CASNLAGEETQYF. The base sequence is TGTGCCAGCAACCTAGCGGGAGAGGAGACCCAGTACTTC. The rearrangement combines TRBV9 with TRBJ2-5; 10 middle bases align to TRBD2. Taken from the germline V gene, the CDR1 and CDR2 loops are SGDLS and YYNGEE. The CDR3 starts with the cysteine, ends with the phenylalanine, and has 13 residues. The kept DNA is CDR3 alone, 39 bases in frame from the first base. Trimming removed 6 bases from V and 5 bases from J; the gene matches leave 4 bases unexplained.